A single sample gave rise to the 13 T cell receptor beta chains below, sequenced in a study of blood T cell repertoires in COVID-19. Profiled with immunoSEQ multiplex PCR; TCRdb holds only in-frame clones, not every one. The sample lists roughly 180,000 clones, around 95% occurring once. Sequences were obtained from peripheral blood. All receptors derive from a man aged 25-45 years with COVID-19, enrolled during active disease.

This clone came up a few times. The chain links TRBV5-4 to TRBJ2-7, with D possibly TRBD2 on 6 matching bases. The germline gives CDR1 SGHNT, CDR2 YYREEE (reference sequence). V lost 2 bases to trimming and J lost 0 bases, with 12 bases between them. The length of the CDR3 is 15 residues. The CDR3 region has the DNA TGTGCCAGCAGCTTAGGCGGGGCCCTCTCCTACGAGCAGTACTTC. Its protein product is CASSLGGALSYEQYF.

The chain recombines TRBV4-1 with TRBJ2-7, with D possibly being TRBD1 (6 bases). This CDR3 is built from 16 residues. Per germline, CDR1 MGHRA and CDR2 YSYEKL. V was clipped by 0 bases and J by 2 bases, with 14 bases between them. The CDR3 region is CASSQDLRGFTYEQYF. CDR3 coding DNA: TGCGCCAGCAGCCAAGATCTCAGGGGCTTCACCTACGAGCAGTACTTC.

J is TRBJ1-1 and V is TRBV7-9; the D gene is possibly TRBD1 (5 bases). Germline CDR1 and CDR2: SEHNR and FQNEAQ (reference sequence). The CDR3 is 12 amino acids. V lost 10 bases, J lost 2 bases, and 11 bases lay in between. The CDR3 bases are TGTGCCACGGGACTGGTAAACACTGAAGCTTTCTTT. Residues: CATGLVNTEAFF.

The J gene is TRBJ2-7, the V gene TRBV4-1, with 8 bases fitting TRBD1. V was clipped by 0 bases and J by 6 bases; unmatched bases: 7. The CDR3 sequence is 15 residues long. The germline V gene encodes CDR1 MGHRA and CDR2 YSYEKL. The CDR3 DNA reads TGCGCCAGCAGCCAAGATTGGACAGGGAGGACCGAGCAGTACTTC. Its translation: CASSQDWTGRTEQYF.

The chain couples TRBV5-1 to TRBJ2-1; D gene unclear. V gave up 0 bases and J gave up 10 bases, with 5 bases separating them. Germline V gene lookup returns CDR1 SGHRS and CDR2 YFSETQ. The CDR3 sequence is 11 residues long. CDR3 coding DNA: TGCGCCAGCAGCTTGGACCTAGAGCAGTTCTTC. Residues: CASSLDLEQFF.

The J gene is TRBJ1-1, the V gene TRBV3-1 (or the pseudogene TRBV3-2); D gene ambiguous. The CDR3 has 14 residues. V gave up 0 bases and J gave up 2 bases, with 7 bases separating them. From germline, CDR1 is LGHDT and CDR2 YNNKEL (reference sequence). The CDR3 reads CASSQDLANTEAFF. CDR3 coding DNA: TGTGCCAGCAGCCAAGATCTGGCAAACACTGAAGCTTTCTTT.

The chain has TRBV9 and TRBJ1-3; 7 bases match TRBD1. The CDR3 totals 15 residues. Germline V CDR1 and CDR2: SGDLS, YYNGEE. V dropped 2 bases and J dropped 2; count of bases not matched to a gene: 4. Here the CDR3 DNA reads TGTGCCAGCAGCGTCGCTCAGGGGGCTGGAAACACCATATATTTT. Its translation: CASSVAQGAGNTIYF.

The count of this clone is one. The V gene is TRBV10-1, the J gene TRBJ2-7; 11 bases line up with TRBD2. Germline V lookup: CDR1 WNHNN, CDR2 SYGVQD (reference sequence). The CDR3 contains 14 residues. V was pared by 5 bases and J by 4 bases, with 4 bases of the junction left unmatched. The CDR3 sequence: CASSPSGGLYEQYF. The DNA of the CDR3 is TGCGCCAGCAGTCCTAGCGGGGGGTTATACGAGCAGTACTTC.

The CDR3 DNA sequence: TGTGCCTGGAGACTGGCAGGGCCTGCCTACGAGCAGTACTTC. This gives the protein CAWRLAGPAYEQYF. The gene calls are TRBV30 and TRBJ2-7, with D possibly TRBD1 on 5 matching bases. Deletions cut 3 bases from V and 2 bases from J, with 14 bases between. CDR1 is GTSNPN and CDR2 is SVGIG in the germline V gene (reference sequence). CDR3 size: 14 residues. The variable domain in full, with the rest retrieved from reference TRBV30 and TRBJ2-7, is SQTIHQWPATLVQPVGSPLSLECTVEGTSNPNLYWYRQAAGRGLQLLFYSVGIGQISSEVPQNLSASRPQDRQFILSSKKLLLSDSGFYLCAWRLAGPAYEQYFGPGTRLTVT.

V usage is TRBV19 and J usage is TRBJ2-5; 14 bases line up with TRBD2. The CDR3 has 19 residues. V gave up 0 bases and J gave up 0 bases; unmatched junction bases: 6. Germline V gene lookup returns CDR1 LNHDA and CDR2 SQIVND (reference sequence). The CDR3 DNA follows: TGTGCCAGTAGTATAGATTGGACTAGCGGGGGGCCGTACCAAGAGACCCAGTACTTC. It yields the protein CASSIDWTSGGPYQETQYF.

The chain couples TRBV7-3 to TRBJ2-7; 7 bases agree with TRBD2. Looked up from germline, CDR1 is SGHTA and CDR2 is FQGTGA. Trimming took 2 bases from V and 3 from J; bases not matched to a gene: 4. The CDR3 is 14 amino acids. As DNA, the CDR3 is TGTGCCAGCAGCTTAGGGGGAGGGAACTACGAGCAGTACTTC. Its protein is CASSLGGGNYEQYF.

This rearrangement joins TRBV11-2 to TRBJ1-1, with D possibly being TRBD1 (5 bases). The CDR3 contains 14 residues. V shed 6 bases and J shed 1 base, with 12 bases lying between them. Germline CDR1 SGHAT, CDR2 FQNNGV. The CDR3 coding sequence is TGTGCCAGCAGGCCGCCCGGGGGGAACACTGAAGCTTTCTTT. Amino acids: CASRPPGGNTEAFF.

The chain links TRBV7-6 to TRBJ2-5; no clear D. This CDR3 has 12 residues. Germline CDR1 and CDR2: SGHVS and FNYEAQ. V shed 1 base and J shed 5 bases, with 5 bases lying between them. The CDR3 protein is CASSLGAETQYF. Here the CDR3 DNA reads TGTGCCAGCAGCTTAGGGGCGGAGACCCAGTACTTC.